One and the same sample provided the 3 T cell receptor beta chains below, sequenced in a study of shared clonotypes between healthy human individuals. Terminally differentiated effector memory CD45RA+ cells were left out of the naive CD8 fraction, which was CD45RO-negative and positively selected for CCR7. Profiling relied on immunoSEQ multiplex PCR, and the TCRdb table lists in-frame clones only, not all of them. The data show 2 million to 2.5 million clones, with more than 85% seen just once and more than 1.5% held by the top ten. Sequenced sample: naive CD8+ T cells from PBMCs. These receptors all come from a man aged 18 to 35 in good health. Some clones in this sample may be carry-over from other donors' samples.

V gene TRBV7-9 combines with J gene TRBJ2-2; 10 bases align to TRBD2. V was clipped by 2 bases and J by 4 bases; unmatched bases: 4. This CDR3 has 16 residues. Germline CDR1 is SEHNR and CDR2 is FQNEAQ (reference sequence). CDR3 coding DNA: TGTGCCAGCAGCTTAATAGCGGGAGGTTCCACCGGGGAGCTGTTTTTT. Protein sequence: CASSLIAGGSTGELFF.

V is TRBV6-5 and J is TRBJ1-1; TRBD1 agrees at 10 bases. Germline CDR1 MNHEY, CDR2 SVGAGI. The V segment lost 5 bases and the J segment 4 bases; nucleotides outside the gene matches: 7. The CDR3 consists of 15 residues. CDR3 nucleotide sequence: TGTGCCAGCAGTCTAGCGGGACAGGGGCTCACTGAAGCTTTCTTT. Amino acid sequence: CASSLAGQGLTEAFF.

Regarding this clone: The identical CDR3 is also encoded by other nucleotide sequences in the sample. This chain links TRBV7-9 with TRBJ2-7, with a possible D match to TRBD1 (6 bases). CDR3 size: 13 residues. Germline CDR1 and CDR2: SEHNR and FQNEAQ (reference sequence). V lost 5 bases to trimming and J lost 0 bases, with 8 bases between them. The CDR3, as DNA: TGTGCCAGCAGCCAGGGGAGCTCCTACGAGCAGTACTTC. It codes for CASSQGSSYEQYF.